These 21 T cell receptor beta chains were sequenced from one sample in a study of molecular identifiers for immune sequencing clone quantification. TCRdb re-called the PCR reads through MiXCR, storing one row per CDR3 protein. The data show fewer than 350,000 distinct CDR3 sequences, with over 20% seen just once and roughly 0.8% held by the top ten. Sequenced input: naive CD8+ T cells from blood, with Jurkat cell RNA spiked in. The subset: FACS-sorted CD8+CD4-CCR7+CD45RA+ naive T cells. The origin of the receptors is a human donor in good health. Some libraries in this study had Jurkat cell RNA spiked in.

In its sample, this clonotype was seen a few times. The V gene is TRBV7-9, the J gene TRBJ2-3; 11 bases match TRBD2. The CDR3 is made up of 16 amino acids. Trimming cost V 6 bases and J 5 bases; bases outside gene matches: 10. Germline CDR1 reads SEHNR; CDR2 reads FQNEAQ (reference sequence). The CDR3 DNA reads as TGTGCCAGCAGACGAAATAGCGGGGGGGCGGTAGATACGCAGTATTTT. Translated, it gives CASRRNSGGAVDTQYF.

The J gene is TRBJ2-7, the V gene TRBV5-1; D perhaps matches TRBD1 (6 bases). Trimming shortened V by 3 bases and J by 2 bases, and 12 bases separated the two germline ends. Germline V gene sequence: CDR1 SGHRS, CDR2 YFSETQ. This CDR3 region has 14 residues. The DNA of the CDR3 is TGCGCCAGCAGCTGGGTCGACAGGACCTACGAGCAGTACTTC. This codes for CASSWVDRTYEQYF.

This clonotype is a singleton in its sample. This clone may be a read error of a much larger clone one base away. The chain carries TRBV7-9 and TRBJ2-3; D is unclear. TRBJ1-5 explains the end of the DNA better; the J call may be wrong. Germline V gives CDR1 SEHNR, CDR2 FQNEAQ (reference sequence). This CDR3 has 20 residues. CDR3 nucleotide sequence: TGTGCCAGCAGCTTAGGGGGTCCGAGGTATACGGGTATCCCTAGGGATACGCAGCATTTT. Protein: CASSLGGPRYTGIPRDTQHF.

For this clonotype: One base away lies a much larger clone, so this may be a sequencing read error. The DNA for the CDR3 is TGCGCCAGCAGCCAAGAGCCCCGCAGCTCTGGAGACACCATATATTTT. It yields the protein CASSQEPRSSGDTIYF. The rearrangement uses TRBV4-1 and TRBJ1-3; D is unclear. CDR1 is MGHRA and CDR2 is YSYEKL in the germline V gene. This CDR3 contains 16 residues.

This clonotype has at least ten counts. The V gene is TRBV30, the J gene TRBJ1-1; D gene ambiguous. The CDR3 is made up of 15 amino acids. CDR1 GTSNPN and CDR2 SVGIG come from the germline V gene (reference sequence). Between the trimmed V and J ends, which lost 4 bases and 2 bases, there was a span of 17 bases. The CDR3 region has the DNA TGTGCCTGGATGTCCCTTAAAAGAGTTAACACTGAAGCTTTCTTT. Residues: CAWMSLKRVNTEAFF. Full variable domain (remainder filled in from reference TRBV30 and TRBJ1-1): SQTIHQWPATLVQPVGSPLSLECTVEGTSNPNLYWYRQAAGRGLQLLFYSVGIGQISSEVPQNLSASRPQDRQFILSSKKLLLSDSGFYLCAWMSLKRVNTEAFFGQGTRLTVV.

There are many counts of this clonotype. The rearrangement links TRBV19 to TRBJ2-1, with D unclear. The germline gives CDR1 LNHDA, CDR2 SQIVND (reference sequence). This CDR3 is built from 13 residues. V was trimmed by 9 bases and J by 2 bases, leaving 11 bases between them. This CDR3 is CASQAQPYNEQFF. The CDR3 DNA is TGTGCCAGCCAAGCCCAGCCCTACAATGAGCAGTTCTTC. The whole variable domain, remainder taken from reference TRBV19 and TRBJ2-1, is DGGITQSPKYLFRKEGQNVTLSCEQNLNHDAMYWYRQDPGQGLRLIYYSQIVNDFQKGDIAEGYSVSREKKESFPLTVTSAQKNPTAFYLCASQAQPYNEQFFGPGTRLTVL.

There are many counts of this clonotype. The V call is TRBV6-6, the J call TRBJ2-5, with 9 bases identical to TRBD2. From germline, CDR1 is MNHNY and CDR2 SVGAGI (reference sequence). V gave up 1 base and J gave up 5 bases; unmatched junction bases: 8. The CDR3 runs 16 residues. The CDR3 spells CASSYLGGGAFETQYF. CDR3 nucleotides: TGTGCCAGCAGTTACTTGGGCGGGGGGGCCTTCGAGACCCAGTACTTC.

This clonotype was seen many times. This rearrangement joins TRBV29-1 to TRBJ2-4; D remains ambiguous. The germline gives CDR1 SQVTM, CDR2 ANQGSEA. This CDR3 region has 14 residues. Trimming cost V 1 base and J 2 bases, with 9 bases left between them. CDR3 amino acids: CSVEGLGSKNIQYF. As DNA, the CDR3 is TGCAGCGTTGAAGGGCTAGGTTCCAAAAACATTCAGTACTTC.

With respect to this clonotype: A single base separates this from a much larger clone, so it may be a read error. The chain recombines TRBV25-1 with TRBJ2-5; no firm D call. The germline V and J ends were trimmed by 3 bases and 1 base, with 12 bases remaining between them. Germline loops: CDR1 MGHDK, CDR2 SYGVNS. This CDR3 comprises 15 residues. CDR3 sequence (DNA): TGTGCCAGCAGTGACCACGGGCTTATCCAAGAGACCCAGTACTTC. This encodes CASSDHGLIQETQYF.

In this sample, this clonotype turned up many times. The V gene is TRBV29-1, the J gene TRBJ2-5; 8 bases line up with TRBD1. There are 12 residues in the CDR3. Germline V gene lookup returns CDR1 SQVTM and CDR2 ANQGSEA. This CDR3 reads CTSTGAGETQYF. The CDR3 DNA reads TGCACCTCGACAGGGGCAGGAGAGACCCAGTACTTC. Variable domain in full (rest from reference TRBV29-1 and TRBJ2-5): SAVISQKPSRDICQRGTSLTIQCQVDSQVTMMFWYRQQPGQSLTLIATANQGSEATYESGFVIDKFPISRPNLTFSTLTVSNMSPEDSSIYLCTSTGAGETQYFGPGTRLLVL.

As regards this clonotype: Just one base apart from a much larger clone, this may be a read error. This rearrangement joins TRBV2 to TRBJ1-1, with 8 bases identical to TRBD1. Per the germline V gene, CDR1 is SNHLY and CDR2 is FYNNEI. The V and J ends lost 3 bases and 5 bases, in that order; junction bases with no gene match: 14. The CDR3 loop spans 17 amino acids. CDR3 protein: CASSDSYSGGSGTEAFF. As DNA, the CDR3 is TGTGCCAGCAGTGATTCCTACTCAGGGGGCTCCGGGACTGAAGCTTTCTTT.

This clonotype was observed at least ten times. V usage is TRBV9 and J usage is TRBJ1-1; D remains unclear. V lost 4 bases to trimming and J lost 0 bases, with 10 bases between them. Germline lookup yields CDR1 SGDLS and CDR2 YYNGEE. The CDR3 spans 14 residues. The CDR3 protein is CASSLSDMNTEAFF. The CDR3 DNA is TGTGCCAGCAGCCTATCAGACATGAACACTGAAGCTTTCTTT.

Only one count was recorded for this clonotype. This chain connects TRBV4-1 to TRBJ1-3; no clear D gene. Between the trimmed V and J ends, which lost 2 bases and 0 bases, there was a span of 11 bases. Germline V lookup: CDR1 MGHRA, CDR2 YSYEKL. The length of the CDR3 is 16 residues. The CDR3 DNA reads TGCGCCAGCAGCCAAACGGATTGGAGCTCTGGAAACACCATATATTTT. Its protein is CASSQTDWSSGNTIYF.

This clonotype was seen many times. The CDR3 carries no conserved terminal phenylalanine or tryptophan, so it likely arises from a read error. The DNA is omitted, as the CDR3 cannot be located on it reliably, and the CDR3 follows TCRdb's listing. This sequence joins TRBV29-1 and TRBJ1-2; TRBD1, the table's D call, lacks a check against the DNA. CDR1 and CDR2 (germline): SQVTM, ANQGSEA. The CDR3 is 11 amino acids in total, end residues counted. This chain's CDR3 is CSILTGGVMFL.

This clonotype was observed at least ten times. CDR3 loop: CASSQSQLEQYF. The CDR3 coding sequence is TGTGCCAGCAGCCAGAGTCAGCTAGAGCAGTACTTC. The chain links TRBV6-5 to TRBJ2-7; D is uncertain. Germline CDR1 MNHEY, CDR2 SVGAGI. Deletions cut 6 bases from V and 7 bases from J, with 13 bases between. The CDR3 is 12 amino acids.

On this clonotype itself: This may arise from a read error, as a much more abundant clone is one base away. The gene calls are TRBV20-1 and TRBJ2-3; no definite D call. Germline assignment: CDR1 DFQATT and CDR2 SNEGSKA (reference sequence). Deletions cut 1 base from V and 2 bases from J, with 16 bases between. The CDR3 has 16 amino acids. The CDR3 DNA is TGCAGTGCTAGAGCCCCTAGACCCTCTTCCACAGATACGCAGTATTTT. Translated: CSARAPRPSSTDTQYF.

In this sample, this clonotype turned up many times. J is TRBJ2-3 and V is TRBV11-2; 7 positions agree with TRBD1. V shed 6 bases and J 0 bases; nucleotides not matched to a gene: 12. The CDR3 length is 17 residues. Germline values: CDR1 SGHAT, CDR2 FQNNGV. CDR3 sequence reads: CASSPSLRGQSTDTQYF. CDR3 coding DNA: TGTGCCAGCAGTCCTAGTCTCCGGGGACAGAGCACAGATACGCAGTATTTT.

About this clonotype: A read error is possible here, since a much larger clone lies one base away. This chain uses TRBV5-1 with TRBJ2-1; D is undetermined. The CDR3 spans 12 residues. Germline CDR1 SGHRS, CDR2 YFSETQ. Trimming removed 6 bases from V and 12 bases from J, with 16 bases in between. The CDR3 protein is CASTPGPYGQFF. The CDR3 nucleotides are TGCGCCAGCACCCCCGGGCCGTATGGGCAGTTCTTC.

The chain combines TRBV6-5 with TRBJ2-1; 14 bases are a match to TRBD2. The V gene's germline CDR1 is MNHEY and CDR2 SVGAGI. Germline trimming cut 2 bases from V and 0 bases from J; bases unmatched to any gene: 18. The CDR3 is 23 amino acids. CDR3 nucleotides: TGTGCCAGCAGTTACCCCGGACACCAGACTAGCGGGAGGGACGCCCGCTCCTACAATGAGCAGTTCTTC. Translation gives CASSYPGHQTSGRDARSYNEQFF.

The chain employs TRBV19 and TRBJ1-1; 8 nucleotides agree with TRBD1. Germline V gene data show CDR1 as LNHDA and CDR2 as SQIVND (reference sequence). J was trimmed by 0 bases and V by 4 bases; bases with no gene match: 10. The CDR3 has 17 amino acids. The CDR3 loop is CASSRVQGALMNTEAFF. In DNA, the CDR3 is TGTGCCAGTAGTAGGGTCCAGGGGGCGCTTATGAACACTGAAGCTTTCTTT.

This clonotype was observed at least ten times. The gene calls are TRBV5-1 and TRBJ2-7; D could derive from TRBD1 or TRBD2 (5 bases each). This CDR3 contains 15 residues. The V gene's germline CDR1 is SGHRS and CDR2 YFSETQ. The ends were cut back, 0 bases at V and 5 bases at J, with 15 bases in the middle. Written as DNA, the CDR3 is TGCGCCAGCAGCTTGGGATGGGGGTTAGGCCACGAGCAGTACTTC. This codes for CASSLGWGLGHEQYF.